This TCR beta chain was profiled in a study of T cell responses to AZD1222 COVID-19 vaccine. Findings and limits, study-wide: Spike-specific TCR breadth and depth went up after people got two AZD1222 doses. Unmutated variant regions reportedly attract nearly half of all spike-specific TCRs. Baseline seropositives among AZD1222 recipients totaled only 6 or 7. The study sampled repertoires only after the peak T cell response.

In germline, CDR1 is MNHEY, CDR2 SMNVEV (reference sequence). V gave up 3 bases and J gave up 9 bases; unmatched junction bases: 8. The CDR3 has 15 amino acids. This table comes from immunoSEQ multiplex PCR, and its TCRdb copy is limited to in-frame clones, with some not included. The sample has roughly 200,000 clones, 70% to 90% seen once. Comments on this clone: Its specificity is not known.

The starting material was peripheral blood, obtained on day 0 of AZD1222 vaccination. The V gene is TRBV27, the J gene TRBJ2-1, with 10 bases that match TRBD2. The sequence derives from an adult in good health. The CDR3 protein is CASSLLAGAVGEQFF. The CDR3 nucleotides read TGTGCCAGCAGTTTGCTAGCGGGGGCTGTTGGTGAGCAGTTCTTC.